These 28 T cell receptor beta chains share one sample of origin, sequenced in a study of blood T cell repertoires in COVID-19 (dated by TCRdb to 2020 to 2022). The library was made by the immunoSEQ multiplex PCR assay. TCRdb provides this immuneACCESS table in a form limited to in-frame rearrangements. Some clones are lacking; in checked studies, under half of them reflect an unresolved V gene, and why the rest are absent is not known. The sample yields 60,000 or so clones; roughly four fifths were counted once. Around 3.5% of the sample lies in the top ten. The sequenced sample consisted of peripheral blood. The receptor source for this set is a man in his 60s with acute or convalescent COVID-19.

The chain couples TRBV19 to TRBJ2-5; the match to TRBD1 covers 8 bases. CDR1 is LNHDA and CDR2 is SQIVND in the germline V gene (reference sequence). J lost 5 bases, V lost 5 bases, and 13 bases had no gene match. This CDR3 region has 16 residues. The CDR3 coding sequence is TGTGCCAGTAGTCCGTGGGGACAGGCCCGATCGGAGACCCAGTACTTC. This encodes CASSPWGQARSETQYF. The whole variable domain, remainder taken from reference TRBV19 and TRBJ2-5, is DGGITQSPKYLFRKEGQNVTLSCEQNLNHDAMYWYRQDPGQGLRLIYYSQIVNDFQKGDIAEGYSVSREKKESFPLTVTSAQKNPTAFYLCASSPWGQARSETQYFGPGTRLLVL.

The gene calls are TRBV20-1 and TRBJ1-3; D gene uncertain. V was cut by 3 bases and J by 3 bases, with 9 bases left in between. This CDR3 spans 13 amino acids. Germline CDR1 is DFQATT and CDR2 is SNEGSKA (reference sequence). CDR3 sequence reads: CSASPGVGNTIYF. In nucleotides, the CDR3 is TGCAGTGCTAGTCCCGGAGTTGGAAACACCATATATTTT.

This sequence joins TRBV2 and TRBJ1-4; perhaps TRBD1 as D (5 bases). Germline V gene sequence: CDR1 SNHLY, CDR2 FYNNEI. The CDR3 is 12 residues long. Trimming stripped 9 bases from V and 4 bases from J, with 9 bases between. The DNA of the CDR3 is TGTGCCAGTATGCAGGGTAATGAAAAACTGTTTTTT. It encodes CASMQGNEKLFF.

This chain joins TRBV5-1 and TRBJ2-2; 14 nucleotides line up with TRBD2. V dropped 4 bases and J dropped 8; count of bases not matched to a gene: 7. The CDR3 consists of 16 residues. Germline CDR1 and CDR2: SGHRS and YFSETQ. The CDR3 reads CASSPGLAGVAGELFF. The CDR3 nucleotides are TGCGCCAGCAGCCCGGGACTAGCGGGGGTTGCTGGGGAGCTGTTTTTT.

The chain carries TRBV6-6 and TRBJ2-3, with 7 bases matching TRBD2. Germline values: CDR1 MNHNY, CDR2 SVGAGI (reference sequence). V gave up 5 bases and J gave up 2 bases; unmatched junction bases: 13. The CDR3 extends over 17 amino acids. The CDR3 bases are TGTGCCAGCAGTCGCCGCACCCTAGCGGACTTCACAGATACGCAGTATTTT. Translating it yields CASSRRTLADFTDTQYF.

The chain employs TRBV18 and TRBJ1-6; D perhaps matches TRBD1 (5 bases). Per the germline V gene, CDR1 is KGHSH and CDR2 is LQKENI. This CDR3 has 14 amino acids. Between the trimmed V and J ends, which lost 3 bases and 11 bases, there was a span of 14 bases. Written as DNA, the CDR3 is TGTGCCAGCTCACCGGAGGGGCAGGGCACACCCCTCCACTTT. This translates into CASSPEGQGTPLHF.

The chain uses TRBV7-2 and TRBJ2-7; 9 bases are a match to TRBD1. CDR3 size: 15 residues. Germline CDR1 and CDR2: SGHTA and FQGNSA. The J segment lost 7 bases and the V segment lost 6 bases, leaving 13 bases of the junction unmatched. CDR3 sequence (DNA): TGTGCCAGCAGTCTCTTCGGACAGGGGTTCGGAGAGCAGTACTTC. Encoded protein: CASSLFGQGFGEQYF. Full variable domain (missing parts from reference TRBV7-2 and TRBJ2-7): GAGVSQSPSNKVTEKGKDVELRCDPISGHTALYWYRQSLGQGLEFLIYFQGNSAPDKSGLPSDRFSAERTGGSVSTLTIQRTQQEDSAVYLCASSLFGQGFGEQYFGPGTRLTVT.

The rearrangement links TRBV7-2 to TRBJ1-3; possibly TRBD1 for D (6 bases). Germline V gene data show CDR1 as SGHTA and CDR2 as FQGNSA. V shed 5 bases and J shed 2 bases, with 10 bases lying between them. The CDR3 consists of 14 residues. The CDR3: CASSEDSPGNTIYF. The CDR3 DNA follows: TGTGCCAGCAGCGAGGACAGTCCTGGAAACACCATATATTTT.

This chain uses TRBV19 with TRBJ2-3, with TRBD1 identical over 10 bases. The V gene end was trimmed by 8 bases and the J gene end by 4 bases; junction bases not matched to a gene: 6. CDR1 is LNHDA and CDR2 is SQIVND in the germline V gene (reference sequence). The CDR3 extends over 14 amino acids. DNA for the CDR3: TGTGCCAGTTCTCTGGACAGGGGGTCAGATACGCAGTATTTT. It codes for CASSLDRGSDTQYF. The full variable domain, rest sourced from reference TRBV19 and TRBJ2-3, is DGGITQSPKYLFRKEGQNVTLSCEQNLNHDAMYWYRQDPGQGLRLIYYSQIVNDFQKGDIAEGYSVSREKKESFPLTVTSAQKNPTAFYLCASSLDRGSDTQYFGPGTRLTVL.

The chain employs TRBV6-5 and TRBJ2-5; 7 positions match TRBD1. Germline assignment: CDR1 MNHEY and CDR2 SVGAGI. With 10 bases clipped from V and 3 bases from J, the junction kept 14 bases outside the gene matches. The CDR3 consists of 15 residues. CDR3 nucleotides: TGTGCCACCGACTTCTCAGGGGGAAACGAAGAGACCCAGTACTTC. Translated, it gives CATDFSGGNEETQYF.

The genes are TRBV6-5 and TRBJ1-2; 7 nucleotides match TRBD1. The CDR3 loop spans 12 amino acids. Germline values: CDR1 MNHEY, CDR2 SVGAGI. V dropped 5 bases and J dropped 6; count of bases not matched to a gene: 3. CDR3 in DNA: TGTGCCAGCAGTCTACAGGGGAATGGCTACACCTTC. Amino acids: CASSLQGNGYTF.

The rearrangement joins TRBV7-3 to TRBJ2-7, with D possibly being TRBD2 (7 bases). Trimming cost V 6 bases and J 5 bases, with 17 bases left between them. Germline CDR1 reads SGHTA; CDR2 reads FQGTGA. The CDR3 contains 14 residues. The CDR3 here is CASRRGQEGDEQYF. CDR3 nucleotides: TGTGCCAGCAGGCGGGGGCAGGAAGGTGACGAGCAGTACTTC.

The chain is built from TRBV6-6 and TRBJ1-5; 8 bases are shared with TRBD1. This CDR3 spans 14 amino acids. Unmatched junction bases numbered 2, after V lost 6 bases and J lost 1 base. From germline, CDR1 is MNHNY and CDR2 SVGAGI (reference sequence). The chain's CDR3 is CASRRTGSNQPQHF. In DNA form, the CDR3 reads TGTGCCAGCAGACGGACAGGGAGCAATCAGCCCCAGCATTTT.

As DNA, the CDR3 is TGTGCCTGGAGGCCAGGGATGGGGGGTGGTTATGGCTACACCTTC. Its translation: CAWRPGMGGGYGYTF. The chain links TRBV30 to TRBJ1-2; weak D call: TRBD1 (5 bases). V lost 3 bases and J lost 5, with 19 bases in between. The germline V gene has CDR1 GTSNPN and CDR2 SVGIG (reference sequence). The CDR3 spans 15 residues.

The V and J genes are TRBV7-2 and TRBJ1-4, with D maybe TRBD1 (6 bases). V gave up 6 bases and J gave up 0 bases, with 14 bases separating them. From germline, CDR1 is SGHTA and CDR2 FQGNSA. The CDR3 length is 16 residues. The CDR3 nucleotides read TGTGCCAGCAGTTTTACAGGGTCCTCAACTAATGAAAAACTGTTTTTT. It encodes CASSFTGSSTNEKLFF.

The chain combines TRBV5-4 with TRBJ2-7, with D unclear. The CDR3 length is 15 residues. The V end was cut by 0 bases, the J end by 0 bases, with 10 bases between. Germline-derived CDR1 and CDR2 are SGHNT and YYREEE (reference sequence). CDR3 nucleotide sequence: TGTGCCAGCAGCTTGGACTATCCCCACTCCTACGAGCAGTACTTC. This sequence encodes CASSLDYPHSYEQYF.

In its sample, this clone was seen a few times. V and J are TRBV10-3 and TRBJ2-5, with D uncertain. CDR1 is ENHRY and CDR2 is SYGVKD in the germline V gene. The CDR3 has 14 residues. V shed 0 bases and J shed 3 bases, with 8 bases lying between them. The CDR3 DNA sequence: TGTGCCATCAGTGAGTCGACATATGAAGAGACCCAGTACTTC. Its protein is CAISESTYEETQYF.

The gene calls are TRBV27 and TRBJ2-7; 12 nucleotides line up with TRBD2. Germline loops: CDR1 MNHEY, CDR2 SMNVEV (reference sequence). With V trimmed by 1 base and J by 2 bases, 9 bases remained unmatched. This CDR3 is 18 amino acids long. The CDR3 DNA reads as TGTGCCAGCAGTTTATATTTGCCTAGCGGGAGGGCCCCCTACGAGCAGTACTTC. This translates into CASSLYLPSGRAPYEQYF.

The rearrangement joins TRBV7-9 to TRBJ2-7; the D is unclear. Trimming took 0 bases from V and 2 from J, leaving 11 bases between them. This CDR3 has 15 residues. Germline V CDR1 and CDR2: SEHNR, FQNEAQ (reference sequence). The CDR3 region has the DNA TGTGCCAGCAGCTTAGCCGGCACCGAGGCCTACGAGCAGTACTTC. It encodes CASSLAGTEAYEQYF.

This clone occurred once. The chain couples TRBV13 to TRBJ2-3, with D perhaps TRBD2 (7 bases). This CDR3 has 18 amino acids. Between the trimmed V and J ends, which lost 4 bases and 0 bases, there was a span of 20 bases. CDR1 and CDR2 from the germline V gene are PRHDT and FYEKMQ (reference sequence). The CDR3 is CASSSRGLRGTSTDTQYF. The CDR3 nucleotides read TGTGCCAGCAGCTCCCGCGGTCTGCGGGGGACAAGCACAGATACGCAGTATTTT.

This chain links TRBV24-1 with TRBJ2-3; 8 bases match TRBD1. The CDR3 has 16 amino acids. CDR1 is KGHDR, CDR2 SFDVKD, per germline. V dropped 5 bases and J dropped 0; count of bases not matched to a gene: 6. CDR3 sequence (DNA): TGTGCCACCAGTGGCCGGACAGGGCGGAGCACAGATACGCAGTATTTT. It specifies CATSGRTGRSTDTQYF.

CDR3 nucleotides: TGTGCCAGCAGTCCGATTCAGCGAGTAGGGCAGTTCTTC. Translated, it gives CASSPIQRVGQFF. This chain links TRBV28 with TRBJ2-1; D remains unclear. V was clipped by 5 bases and J by 12 bases, with 17 bases between them. The CDR3 length is 13 residues. Germline V gene sequence: CDR1 MDHEN, CDR2 SYDVKM. The full variable domain, in which reference TRBV28 and TRBJ2-1 provide the parts outside the CDR3, is DVKVTQSSRYLVKRTGEKVFLECVQDMDHENMFWYRQDPGLGLRLIYFSYDVKMKEKGDIPEGYSVSREKKERFSLILESASTNQTSMYLCASSPIQRVGQFFGPGTRLTVL.

This clone was seen just once. This rearrangement joins TRBV5-1 to TRBJ2-1; 7 bases match TRBD2. This CDR3 has 14 amino acids. Per the germline V gene, CDR1 is SGHRS and CDR2 is YFSETQ. The junction had 7 bases not matched to a gene; V was cut back by 6 bases and J by 4 bases. The DNA of the CDR3 is TGCGCCAGCATCCTTGGGGGAGGGTACAATGAGCAGTTCTTC. Encoded protein: CASILGGGYNEQFF.

V usage is TRBV27 and J usage is TRBJ1-6, with D possibly TRBD1 on 5 matching bases. This CDR3 comprises 15 residues. Germline CDR1 and CDR2: MNHEY and SMNVEV (reference sequence). Trimming took 1 base from V and 11 from J, leaving 15 bases between them. The CDR3 protein is CASSLYAGINAPLHF. The CDR3 DNA sequence: TGTGCCAGCAGTTTATACGCAGGGATAAACGCACCCCTCCACTTT.

V is TRBV5-6 and J is TRBJ2-1, with 12 positions matching TRBD2. The germline CDR1 and CDR2 sequences are SGHDT and YYEEEE. This CDR3 region has 15 residues. V lost 4 bases, J lost 7 bases, and 6 bases stayed unmatched. The CDR3 DNA is TGTGCCAGCAGCGACCCTAGCGGGGGGGCTAATGAGCAGTTCTTC. Translated: CASSDPSGGANEQFF. The full variable domain, in which reference TRBV5-6 and TRBJ2-1 provide the parts outside the CDR3, is DAGVTQSPTHLIKTRGQQVTLRCSPKSGHDTVSWYQQALGQGPQFIFQYYEEEERQRGNFPDRFSGHQFPNYSSELNVNALLLGDSALYLCASSDPSGGANEQFFGPGTRLTVL.

The V and J genes are TRBV2 and TRBJ2-1; tentative D call: TRBD2 (6 bases). CDR3 length: 13 residues. Per germline, CDR1 SNHLY and CDR2 FYNNEI. The V gene lost 6 bases and the J gene lost 6 bases, with 12 bases spanning the gap. The CDR3 is CASSAGTSNEQFF. CDR3 nucleotide sequence: TGTGCCAGCAGCGCCGGGACTTCCAATGAGCAGTTCTTC.

For the CDR3, the DNA is TGTGCCAGCAGCAGACTAGGTCACGAGCAGTACTTC. The encoded protein is CASSRLGHEQYF. This chain connects TRBV6-1 to TRBJ2-7; TRBD2 might be the D (6 bases). This CDR3 has 12 amino acids. Germline assignment: CDR1 MNHNS and CDR2 SASEGT. The V and J ends lost 6 bases and 5 bases respectively, with 11 bases between them.

The V and J genes are TRBV2 and TRBJ2-7; no firm D call. Trimming took off 2 bases at V and 5 bases at J, with 10 bases between the two ends. The germline gives CDR1 SNHLY, CDR2 FYNNEI. CDR3 length: 13 amino acids. In nucleotides, the CDR3 is TGTGCCAGCAGTGAACCCCTAGTTCACGAGCAGTACTTC. Its translation: CASSEPLVHEQYF.